One sample yielded the 5 T cell receptor beta chains listed below, sequenced in a study of cytomegalovirus exposure and HLA in healthy donors. Amplification used 60 Vbeta primers and 13 Jbeta primers. Sequenced by immunoSEQ multiplex PCR; TCRdb stores in-frame clones only, minus some. The table records around 130,000 clones, 70% to 90% of them present only once. The sequenced sample was PBMCs. The receptors were gathered from a boy younger than 18 in good health and CMV-seronegative.

The V gene is TRBV9, the J gene TRBJ1-6; 10 nucleotides align to TRBD1. This CDR3 contains 15 residues. From germline, CDR1 is SGDLS and CDR2 YYNGEE. The ends lost 4 bases at V and 6 bases at J; junction bases unmatched: 4. In nucleotides, the CDR3 is TGTGCCAGCAGCCTAGGGGACAGGGGTAATTCACCCCTCCACTTT. It translates to CASSLGDRGNSPLHF.

The chain recombines TRBV7-2 with TRBJ2-1; D is perhaps TRBD1 (6 bases). Germline assignment: CDR1 SGHTA and CDR2 FQGNSA. This CDR3 is 16 amino acids long. V lost 2 bases and J lost 3, with 14 bases in between. The CDR3 DNA reads TGTGCCAGCAGCTTAACCCGGGACATAAGCTACAATGAGCAGTTCTTC. Its translation is CASSLTRDISYNEQFF.

The chain has TRBV7-2 and TRBJ2-3; 8 bases fit TRBD2. J was trimmed by 1 base and V by 7 bases; bases with no gene match: 10. This CDR3 contains 16 residues. Germline V CDR1 and CDR2: SGHTA, FQGNSA. The CDR3 spells CASTSKPRGGTDTQYF. CDR3 DNA: TGTGCCAGCACCTCTAAACCGCGGGGGGGCACAGATACGCAGTATTTT.

This rearrangement joins TRBV9 to TRBJ2-5, with 8 bases that match TRBD2. The CDR3 is 14 amino acids. V trimming: 4 bases; J trimming: 5 bases; junction bases outside the gene matches: 7. Per the germline V gene, CDR1 is SGDLS and CDR2 is YYNGEE. The DNA of the CDR3 is TGTGCCAGCAGCATCCGAGCGGGAGAGGAGACCCAGTACTTC. Amino acids: CASSIRAGEETQYF.

The chain recombines TRBV7-2 with TRBJ1-5; tentatively, D is TRBD1 (5 bases). This CDR3 comprises 13 residues. V was shortened by 5 bases and J by 4 bases, with 9 bases between the two germline ends. CDR1 SGHTA and CDR2 FQGNSA come from the germline V gene. The CDR3 here is CASSQAGNQPQHF. In nucleotides, the CDR3 is TGTGCCAGCAGCCAGGCAGGGAATCAGCCCCAGCATTTT.